Sequencing of this T cell receptor beta chain was carried out in a study of identifying expanded T cells in peripheral blood. Study-wide results and caveats: Across healthy donors, higher total template counts meant significantly greater two-week count variance. Over approximately two and four weeks, about 15 and 18 clones changed, versus more than 1 between replicates.

Sequenced by immunoSEQ multiplex PCR; TCRdb stores in-frame clones only, minus some. This repertoire shows 80,000 or so clones, roughly 86% found once; its top ten account for approximately 20%. Concerning this clone: Its antigen is currently unknown.

No infections or other immune events were documented during collection. The receptor was derived from a person aged 18-70 years in good health. Sequencing input: blood.

CDR3 region: CASSDGPLSYNEQFF. CDR3 DNA sequence: TGTGCCAGCAGCGACGGTCCATTATCCTACAATGAGCAGTTCTTC. The chain links TRBV14 to TRBJ2-1; D is unresolved. CDR1 is SGHDN, CDR2 FVKESK, per germline. With 5 bases removed from V and 1 base from J, the gap between germline ends came to 12 bases. The CDR3 runs 15 residues. The entire variable domain, with the rest obtained from reference TRBV14 and TRBJ2-1, is as follows: EAGVTQFPSHSVIEKGQTVTLRCDPISGHDNLYWYRRVMGKEIKFLLHFVKESKQDESGMPNNRFLAERTGGTYSTLKVQPAELEDSGVYFCASSDGPLSYNEQFFGPGTRLTVL.